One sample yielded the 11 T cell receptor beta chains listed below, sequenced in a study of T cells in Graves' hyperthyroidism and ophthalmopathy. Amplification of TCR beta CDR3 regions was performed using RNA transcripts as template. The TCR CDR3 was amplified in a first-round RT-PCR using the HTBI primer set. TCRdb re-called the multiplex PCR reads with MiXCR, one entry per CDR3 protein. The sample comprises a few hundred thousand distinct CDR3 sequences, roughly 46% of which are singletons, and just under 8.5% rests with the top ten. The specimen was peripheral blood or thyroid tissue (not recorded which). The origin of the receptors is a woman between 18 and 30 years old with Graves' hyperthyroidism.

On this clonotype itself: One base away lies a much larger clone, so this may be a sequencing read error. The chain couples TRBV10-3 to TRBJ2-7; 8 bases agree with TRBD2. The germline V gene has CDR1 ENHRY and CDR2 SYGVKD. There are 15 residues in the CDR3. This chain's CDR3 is CAIGDSSGIFYEQYF. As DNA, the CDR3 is TGTGCCATCGGTGATAGTAGCGGGATCTTCTACGAGCAGTACTTC.

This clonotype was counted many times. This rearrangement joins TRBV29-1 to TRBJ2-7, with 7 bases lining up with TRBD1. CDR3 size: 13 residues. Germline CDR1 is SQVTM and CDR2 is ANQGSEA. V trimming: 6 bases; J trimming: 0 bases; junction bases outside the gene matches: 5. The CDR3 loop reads CSVAGTDSYEQYF. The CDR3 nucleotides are TGCAGCGTAGCCGGGACAGACTCCTACGAGCAGTACTTC.

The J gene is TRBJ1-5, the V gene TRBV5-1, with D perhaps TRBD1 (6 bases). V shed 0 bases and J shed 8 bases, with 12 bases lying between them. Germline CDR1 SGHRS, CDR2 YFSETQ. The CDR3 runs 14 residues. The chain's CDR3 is CASSLEGGREPQHF. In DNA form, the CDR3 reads TGCGCCAGCAGCTTGGAGGGGGGTCGAGAGCCCCAGCATTTT.

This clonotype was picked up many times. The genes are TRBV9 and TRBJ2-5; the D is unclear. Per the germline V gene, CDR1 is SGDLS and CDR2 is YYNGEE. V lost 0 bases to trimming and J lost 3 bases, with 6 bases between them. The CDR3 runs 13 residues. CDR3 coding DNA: TGTGCCAGCAGCGTAGGGGCGGAAGAGACCCAGTACTTC. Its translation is CASSVGAEETQYF.

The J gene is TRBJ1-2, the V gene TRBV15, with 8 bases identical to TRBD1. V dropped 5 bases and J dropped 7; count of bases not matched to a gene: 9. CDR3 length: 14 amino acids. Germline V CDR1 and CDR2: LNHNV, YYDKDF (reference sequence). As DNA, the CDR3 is TGTGCCACCAGCGGAGCCGGACAGGGTTCTGGCTACACCTTC. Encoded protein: CATSGAGQGSGYTF.

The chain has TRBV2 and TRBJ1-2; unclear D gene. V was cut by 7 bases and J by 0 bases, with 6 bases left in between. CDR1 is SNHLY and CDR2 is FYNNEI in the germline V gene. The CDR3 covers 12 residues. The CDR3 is CASTTANYGYTF. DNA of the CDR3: TGTGCCAGCACCACAGCTAACTATGGCTACACCTTC. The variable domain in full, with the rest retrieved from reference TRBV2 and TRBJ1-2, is EPEVTQTPSHQVTQMGQEVILRCVPISNHLYFYWYRQILGQKVEFLVSFYNNEISEKSEIFDDQFSVERPDGSNFTLKIRSTKLEDSAMYFCASTTANYGYTFGSGTRLTVV.

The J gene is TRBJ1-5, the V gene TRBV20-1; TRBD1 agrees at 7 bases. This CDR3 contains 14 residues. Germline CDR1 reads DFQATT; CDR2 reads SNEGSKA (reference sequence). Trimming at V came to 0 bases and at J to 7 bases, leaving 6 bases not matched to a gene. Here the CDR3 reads CSARERQGLQPQHF. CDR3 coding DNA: TGCAGTGCTAGAGAAAGACAGGGTTTGCAGCCCCAGCATTTT.

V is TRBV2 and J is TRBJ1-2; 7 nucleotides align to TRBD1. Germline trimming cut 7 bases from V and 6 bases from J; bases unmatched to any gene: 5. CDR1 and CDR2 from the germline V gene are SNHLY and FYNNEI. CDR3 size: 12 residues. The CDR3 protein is CASIRTGDGYTF. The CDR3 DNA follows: TGTGCCAGCATCCGGACAGGCGATGGCTACACCTTC. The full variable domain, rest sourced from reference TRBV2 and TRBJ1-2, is EPEVTQTPSHQVTQMGQEVILRCVPISNHLYFYWYRQILGQKVEFLVSFYNNEISEKSEIFDDQFSVERPDGSNFTLKIRSTKLEDSAMYFCASIRTGDGYTFGSGTRLTVV.

Here the CDR3 reads CSGGTGRQETQYF. CDR3 bases: TGCAGCGGCGGGACAGGGAGGCAAGAGACCCAGTACTTC. V usage is TRBV29-1 and J usage is TRBJ2-5; 9 nucleotides align to TRBD1. The CDR3 totals 13 residues. Germline CDR1 SQVTM, CDR2 ANQGSEA. J lost 2 bases, V lost 7 bases, and 5 bases had no gene match.

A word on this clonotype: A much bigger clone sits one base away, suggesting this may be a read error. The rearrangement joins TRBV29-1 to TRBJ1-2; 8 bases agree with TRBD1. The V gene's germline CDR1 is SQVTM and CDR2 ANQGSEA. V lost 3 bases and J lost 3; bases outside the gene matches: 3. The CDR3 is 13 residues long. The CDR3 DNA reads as TGCAGCGTTGAGCGGACAGGGTACTATGGCTACACCTTC. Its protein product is CSVERTGYYGYTF.

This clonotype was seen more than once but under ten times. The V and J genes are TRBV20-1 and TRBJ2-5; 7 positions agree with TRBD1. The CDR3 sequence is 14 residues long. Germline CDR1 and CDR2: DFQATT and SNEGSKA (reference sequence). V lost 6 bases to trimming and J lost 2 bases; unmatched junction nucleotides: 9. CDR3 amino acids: CSARRKTGQETQYF. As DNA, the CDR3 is TGCAGTGCGCGAAGAAAGACAGGGCAAGAGACCCAGTACTTC.